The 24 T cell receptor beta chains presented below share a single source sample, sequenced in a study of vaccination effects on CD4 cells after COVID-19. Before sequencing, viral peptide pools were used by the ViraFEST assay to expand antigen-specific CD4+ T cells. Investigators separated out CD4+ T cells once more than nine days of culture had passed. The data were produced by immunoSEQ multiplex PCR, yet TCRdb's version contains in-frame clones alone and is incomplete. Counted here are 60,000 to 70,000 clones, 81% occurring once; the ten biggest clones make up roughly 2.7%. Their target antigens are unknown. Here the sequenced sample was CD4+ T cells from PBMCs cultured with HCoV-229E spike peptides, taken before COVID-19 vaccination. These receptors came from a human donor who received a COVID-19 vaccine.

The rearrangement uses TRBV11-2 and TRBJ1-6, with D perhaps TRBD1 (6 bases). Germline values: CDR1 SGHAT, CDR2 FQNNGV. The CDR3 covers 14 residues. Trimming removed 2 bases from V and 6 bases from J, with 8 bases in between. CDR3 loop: CASSLLQGNSPLHF. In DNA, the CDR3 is TGTGCCAGCAGCTTATTACAGGGTAATTCACCCCTCCACTTT.

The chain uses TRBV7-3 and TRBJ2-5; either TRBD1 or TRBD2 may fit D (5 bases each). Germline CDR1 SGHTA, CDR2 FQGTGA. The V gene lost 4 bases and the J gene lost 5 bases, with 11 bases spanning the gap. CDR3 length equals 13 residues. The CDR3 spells CASSSGPQETQYF. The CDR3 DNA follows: TGTGCCAGCAGCTCGGGGCCCCAGGAGACCCAGTACTTC.

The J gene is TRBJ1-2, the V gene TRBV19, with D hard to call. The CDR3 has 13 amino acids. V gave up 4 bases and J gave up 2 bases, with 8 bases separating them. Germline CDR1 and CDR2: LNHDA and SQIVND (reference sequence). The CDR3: CASSRTLNYGYTF. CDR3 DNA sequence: TGTGCCAGTAGTAGGACCCTCAACTATGGCTACACCTTC.

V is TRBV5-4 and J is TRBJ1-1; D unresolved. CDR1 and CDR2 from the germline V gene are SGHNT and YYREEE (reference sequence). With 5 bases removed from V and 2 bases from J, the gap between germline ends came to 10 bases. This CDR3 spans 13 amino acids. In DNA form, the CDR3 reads TGTGCCAGCAGGTCTTTAGCAAACACTGAAGCTTTCTTT. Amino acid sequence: CASRSLANTEAFF.

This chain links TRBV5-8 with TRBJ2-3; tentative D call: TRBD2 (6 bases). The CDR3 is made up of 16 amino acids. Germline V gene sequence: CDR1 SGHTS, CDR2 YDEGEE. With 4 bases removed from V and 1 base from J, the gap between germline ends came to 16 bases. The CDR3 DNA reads TGTGCCAGCAGCCCGGATAGGAGGGTTCGCACAGATACGCAGTATTTT. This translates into CASSPDRRVRTDTQYF.

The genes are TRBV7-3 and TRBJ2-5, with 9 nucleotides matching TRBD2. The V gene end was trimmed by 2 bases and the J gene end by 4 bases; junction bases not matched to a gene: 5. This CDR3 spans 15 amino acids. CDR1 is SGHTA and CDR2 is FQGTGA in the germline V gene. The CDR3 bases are TGTGCCAGCAGCTTAGAGGGAGCGGGGGGAGAGACCCAGTACTTC. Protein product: CASSLEGAGGETQYF. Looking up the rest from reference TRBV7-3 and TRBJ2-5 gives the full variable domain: GAGVSQTPSNKVTEKGKYVELRCDPISGHTALYWYRQSLGQGPEFLIYFQGTGAADDSGLPNDRFFAVRPEGSVSTLKIQRTERGDSAVYLCASSLEGAGGETQYFGPGTRLLVL.

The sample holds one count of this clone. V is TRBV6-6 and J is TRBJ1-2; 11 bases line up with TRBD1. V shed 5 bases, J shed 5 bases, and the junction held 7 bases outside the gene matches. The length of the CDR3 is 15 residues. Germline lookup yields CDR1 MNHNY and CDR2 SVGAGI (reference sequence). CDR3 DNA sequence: TGTGCCAGCAGTAACCGGGGACAGGGGGGGTATGGCTACACCTTC. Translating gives CASSNRGQGGYGYTF.

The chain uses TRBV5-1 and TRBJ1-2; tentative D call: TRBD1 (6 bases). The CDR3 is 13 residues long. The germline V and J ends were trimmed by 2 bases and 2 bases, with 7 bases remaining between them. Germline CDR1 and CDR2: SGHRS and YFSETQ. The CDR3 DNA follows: TGCGCCAGCAGCTTTACAGGGAACTATGGCTACACCTTC. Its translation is CASSFTGNYGYTF.

The CDR3 is CASSPRDSSYEQYV. DNA of the CDR3: TGTGCCAGCAGCCCCCGGGACAGCTCCTACGAGCAGTACGTC. The gene calls are TRBV7-8 and TRBJ2-7; TRBD1 matches at 7 bases. The V gene's germline CDR1 is SGHVS and CDR2 FQNEAQ. The V and J ends lost 5 bases and 0 bases, in that order; junction bases with no gene match: 4. The CDR3 loop spans 14 amino acids.

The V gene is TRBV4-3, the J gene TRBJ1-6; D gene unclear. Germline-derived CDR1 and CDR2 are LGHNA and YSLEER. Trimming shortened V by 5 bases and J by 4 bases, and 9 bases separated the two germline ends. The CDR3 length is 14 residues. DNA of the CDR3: TGCGCCAGCAGCTCTGGCGCTTATAATTCACCCCTCCACTTT. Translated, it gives CASSSGAYNSPLHF.

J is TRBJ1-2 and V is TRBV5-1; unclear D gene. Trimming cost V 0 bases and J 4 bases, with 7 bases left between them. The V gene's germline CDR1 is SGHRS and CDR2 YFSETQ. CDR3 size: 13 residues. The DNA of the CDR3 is TGCGCCAGCAGCTTGGAGGGAGTCTATGGCTACACCTTC. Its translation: CASSLEGVYGYTF.

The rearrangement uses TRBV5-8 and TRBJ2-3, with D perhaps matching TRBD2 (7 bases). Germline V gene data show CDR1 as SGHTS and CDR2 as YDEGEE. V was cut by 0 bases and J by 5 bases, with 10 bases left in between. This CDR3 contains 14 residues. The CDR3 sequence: CASSLGGGVDTQYF. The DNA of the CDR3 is TGTGCCAGCAGCTTGGGGGGGGGCGTAGATACGCAGTATTTT. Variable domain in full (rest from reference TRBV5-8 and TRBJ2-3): EAGVTQSPTHLIKTRGQQATLRCSPISGHTSVYWYQQALGLGLQFLLWYDEGEERNRGNFPPRFSGRQFPNYSSELNVNALELEDSALYLCASSLGGGVDTQYFGPGTRLTVL.

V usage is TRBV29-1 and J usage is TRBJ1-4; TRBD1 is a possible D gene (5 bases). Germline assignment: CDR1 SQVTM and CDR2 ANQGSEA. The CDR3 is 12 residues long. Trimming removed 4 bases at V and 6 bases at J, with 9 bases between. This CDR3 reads CSVARDDEKLFF. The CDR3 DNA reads TGCAGCGTTGCCAGGGATGATGAAAAACTGTTTTTT.

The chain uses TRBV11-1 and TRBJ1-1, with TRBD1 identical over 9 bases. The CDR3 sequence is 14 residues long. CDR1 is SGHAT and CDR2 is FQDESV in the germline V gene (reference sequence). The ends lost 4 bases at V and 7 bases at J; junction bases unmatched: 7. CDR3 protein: CASSSGTGTLEAFF. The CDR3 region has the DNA TGTGCCAGCAGCTCAGGGACAGGGACACTTGAAGCTTTCTTT. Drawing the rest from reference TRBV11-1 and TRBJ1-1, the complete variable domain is EAEVAQSPRYKITEKSQAVAFWCDPISGHATLYWYRQILGQGPELLVQFQDESVVDDSQLPKDRFSAERLKGVDSTLKIQPAELGDSAMYLCASSSGTGTLEAFFGQGTRLTVV.

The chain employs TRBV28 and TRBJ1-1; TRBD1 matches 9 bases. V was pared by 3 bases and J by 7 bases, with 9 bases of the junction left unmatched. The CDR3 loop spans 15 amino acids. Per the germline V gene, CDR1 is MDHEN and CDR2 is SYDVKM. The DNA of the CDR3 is TGTGCCAGCAGTTTGGTTTTTGGGGGACAGGGTGAAGCTTTCTTT. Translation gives CASSLVFGGQGEAFF. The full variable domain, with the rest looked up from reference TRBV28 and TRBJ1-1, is DVKVTQSSRYLVKRTGEKVFLECVQDMDHENMFWYRQDPGLGLRLIYFSYDVKMKEKGDIPEGYSVSREKKERFSLILESASTNQTSMYLCASSLVFGGQGEAFFGQGTRLTVV.

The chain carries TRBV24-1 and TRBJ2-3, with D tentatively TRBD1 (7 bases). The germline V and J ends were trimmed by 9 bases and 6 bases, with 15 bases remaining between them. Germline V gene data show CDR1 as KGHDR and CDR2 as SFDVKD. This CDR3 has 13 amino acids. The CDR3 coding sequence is TGTGCCACCCGGAGGGGGCCTGAGGATACGCAGTATTTT. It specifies CATRRGPEDTQYF.

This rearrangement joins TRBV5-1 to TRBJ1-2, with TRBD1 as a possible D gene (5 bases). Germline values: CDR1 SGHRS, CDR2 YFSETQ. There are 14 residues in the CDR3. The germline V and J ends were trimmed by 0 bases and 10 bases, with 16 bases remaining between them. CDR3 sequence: CASSLDRFSTPYTF. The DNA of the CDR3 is TGCGCCAGCAGCTTGGACAGGTTCTCTACCCCCTACACCTTC.

As DNA, the CDR3 is TGTGCCAGCTCACCACGGGGGACAGGGGCTAATGAAAAACTGTTTTTT. This gives the protein CASSPRGTGANEKLFF. The gene calls are TRBV18 and TRBJ1-4, with 10 bases fitting TRBD1. The CDR3 is 16 amino acids. The V gene end was trimmed by 1 base and the J gene end by 3 bases; junction bases not matched to a gene: 2. Germline V gene data show CDR1 as KGHSH and CDR2 as LQKENI.

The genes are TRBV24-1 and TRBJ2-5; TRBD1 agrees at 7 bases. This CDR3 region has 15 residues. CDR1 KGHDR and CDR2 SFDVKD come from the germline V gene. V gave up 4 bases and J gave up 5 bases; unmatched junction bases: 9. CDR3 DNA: TGTGCCACCAGTGACCGACAGGGTTTAGGGGAGACCCAGTACTTC. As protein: CATSDRQGLGETQYF.

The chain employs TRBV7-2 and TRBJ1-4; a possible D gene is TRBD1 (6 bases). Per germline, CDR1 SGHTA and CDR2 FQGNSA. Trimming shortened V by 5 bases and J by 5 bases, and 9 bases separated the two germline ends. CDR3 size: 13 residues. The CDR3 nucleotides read TGTGCCAGCAGCCAAGGACAGAATGAAAAACTGTTTTTT. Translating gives CASSQGQNEKLFF.

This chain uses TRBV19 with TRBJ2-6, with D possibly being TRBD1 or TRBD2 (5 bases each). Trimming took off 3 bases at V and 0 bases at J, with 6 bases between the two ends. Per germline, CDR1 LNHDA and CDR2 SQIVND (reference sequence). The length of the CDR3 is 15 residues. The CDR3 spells CASSIGGSGANVLTF. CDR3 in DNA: TGTGCCAGTAGTATTGGGGGCTCTGGGGCCAACGTCCTGACTTTC.

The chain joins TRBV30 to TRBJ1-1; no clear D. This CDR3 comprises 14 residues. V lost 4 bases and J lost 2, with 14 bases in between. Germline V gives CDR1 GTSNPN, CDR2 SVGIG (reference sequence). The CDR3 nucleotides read TGTGCCTGGAATCTAGGGTCCCCAAACACTGAAGCTTTCTTT. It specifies CAWNLGSPNTEAFF.

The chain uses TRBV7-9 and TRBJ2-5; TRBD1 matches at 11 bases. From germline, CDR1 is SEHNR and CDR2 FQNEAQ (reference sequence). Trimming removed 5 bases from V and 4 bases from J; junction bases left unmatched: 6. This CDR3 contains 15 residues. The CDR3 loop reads CASSRGTGGGETQYF. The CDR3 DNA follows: TGTGCCAGCAGCCGGGGGACAGGGGGGGGAGAGACCCAGTACTTC. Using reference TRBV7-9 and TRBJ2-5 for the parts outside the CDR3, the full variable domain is DTGVSQNPRHKITKRGQNVTFRCDPISEHNRLYWYRQTLGQGPEFLTYFQNEAQLEKSRLLSDRFSAERPKGSFSTLEIQRTEQGDSAMYLCASSRGTGGGETQYFGPGTRLLVL.

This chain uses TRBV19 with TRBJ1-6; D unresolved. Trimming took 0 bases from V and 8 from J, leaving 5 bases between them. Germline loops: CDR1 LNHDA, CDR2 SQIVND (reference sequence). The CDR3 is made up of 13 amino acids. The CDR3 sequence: CASSIERDSPLHF. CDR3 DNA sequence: TGTGCCAGTAGTATAGAACGGGATTCACCCCTCCACTTT.